This TCR beta chain derives from a study of T cell repertoires in cytomegalovirus infection (dated by TCRdb to between 2018 and 2021). Regarding the complete study: The HLA type of each donor mattered for the analysis, because public TCR beta signatures pointed to carriage of CMV infection along with the matching HLA type.

This clonotype occurred many times. The antigen this receptor binds is unknown. No much larger clonotype is one base removed from it; base qualities were not supplied. Paper-wide results and their limitations: Cumulative frequency of public TCR beta family members discriminated carriers of CMV infection plus the relevant HLA type in this cohort and an independent 352-donor cohort. The ex vivo response was dominated by HLA-C-restricted CMV-specific TCR beta clonotypes, and the single most frequent clonotype in two of eight donors was supplied by these HLA-C-restricted clonotypes.

The CDR3, from cysteine to phenylalanine, totals 13 residues. Here the CDR3 DNA is all that survives: 39 bases in frame from base 1. V is trimmed back by 9 bases and J by 6 bases, and the junction contains 2 bases that no gene match accounts for. The instrument was an Illumina HiSeq 1500. TCRdb handled the public reads itself, with Q25 trimming in fastp and clone calling in MiXCR, and kept productive beta chains. Rows with one shared CDR3 protein collapse into an entry with the most common genes and DNA. The sample has about 530,000 distinct CDR3 sequences on record, 26% of them singletons. The ten biggest clones cover approximately 13% of the sample.

The V and J genes are TRBV12-3 or TRBV12-4 and TRBJ2-1; 13 nucleotides in the junction match TRBD2. The sequenced sample was PBMCs. This TCR derives from a human donor in good health (CMV status not recorded). Some clones in this sample may be carry-over from other donors' samples. CDR3 reads: CASRTSGSNEQFF. DNA sequence: TGTGCCAGTAGGACTAGCGGGAGCAATGAGCAGTTCTTC.